This T cell receptor (beta chain) was obtained from a study of cytomegalovirus exposure and HLA in healthy donors (dated by TCRdb to about 2017). As for the study more broadly: According to an earlier analysis of 587 of the donors, about 180 million T cells yielded 117 million unique TCR beta sequences and approximately 300 Gb of sequence data. The T cell repertoires of around 730 subjects were profiled by immunosequencing and related to cytomegalovirus serostatus. The later analysis used no new phenotypic data to find candidate immune exposures, relying instead on TCR beta sequences and their occurrence across donors. Among the approximately 400 genotyped donors, approximately 81% belonged to the genetic ancestry cluster associated with self-reported Caucasian donors. All discovery cohort repertoires had been generated on a single sequencing platform. To predict cytomegalovirus infection status, the study combined high-throughput TCR immunosequencing, statistical association of individual TCRs with disease status, and machine learning. Alongside the repertoire data, information on donor age, sex, ethnicity and CMV serostatus was compiled. In addition to the first cohort of roughly 670 subjects, a separate validation cohort of under 150 different subjects was used. In an earlier analysis of 587 of the donors, high-throughput TCR beta sequencing was used to judge whether each TCR beta V gene segment behaved as functional or pseudogenic. Both class I and class II loci were covered by HLA typing, at four-digit resolution. Because of strong linkage in the cohort, roughly five DR-DQ haplotypes were treated as single units for association and clustering. The number of typed donors differed by locus: roughly 629-640 for A, B, C, DRB1 and DQB1; 500 to 550 for DQA1; 600 to 610 for DPA1; and some 450 for DPB1. In a later analysis, previously published TCR beta repertoires from some 640 donors were re-analyzed and high-resolution HLA genotyping was added so that TCR occurrence patterns could be studied. About 330 gigabases of sequencing data and around 88 million unique TCR sequences made up an early release that covered roughly 670 HLA-typed donors. Across about 380 genotyped donors of the cohort, an average of 235,054 unique TCR beta nucleotide sequences per donor were sequenced, and approximately 19% of those sequences were non-productive. The study aimed to test whether cataloging public T cell receptors could reveal signatures of past pathogen exposure. Genome-wide SNP genotypes for about 55% of the roughly 670 donors were used in a later genetic analysis, which treated that subset as a discovery cohort. Study-wide findings and limitations: Because HLA typing was unavailable for some donors at each locus, only the typed subset was used in association tests. In both the original and validation cohorts, the classifier was reported to diagnose cytomegalovirus status with high specificity and sensitivity. The earlier analysis of about 600 of the donors excluded over 15 rarely observed V segments, including chromosome 9 orphons, because counts were too low. A later analysis associated some 17,000 TCR beta sequences with specific HLA alleles at a false discovery rate of 0.05. Most CMV-associated TCR beta chains appeared to be HLA-restricted in a later analysis, and the HLA associations seemed to be driven largely by CMV exposure. A further reported finding was that TCR beta sequences accurately predicted the HLA-A and HLA-B alleles for most subjects in the first cohort. Correlated functional status among segregating V segments might reflect linkage disequilibrium, but an unknown experimental factor could not be ruled out. An earlier analysis of 587 of the donors showed that most TCR beta V segments appeared in productive rearrangements either about 87% or about 30% of the time, which broadly matched IMGT annotations. Strong co-occurrence of HLA alleles, especially DR and DQ, made assigning TCR associations to individual alleles difficult. Some IMGT-functional V segments, including TRBV6-2 and TRBV6-3, could not be distinguished by the 87-base-pair reads and were therefore excluded. In a later analysis, HLA-associated TCR beta chains were found to be more clonally expanded and to have lower generation probabilities than equally common non-associated chains. A later genetic analysis reported fewer N-insertions in productive TCRs among donors in an Asian-associated ancestry cluster than the roughly 700-donor mean. CMV serostatus was the only immune exposure information available for the cohort. According to a later analysis, parvovirus B19, influenza, CMV and Epstein-Barr virus appeared linked to several top co-occurrence clusters. In vitro tests confirmed that three of the cytomegalovirus-associated TCR beta chains recognize cytomegalovirus antigens. Across donors, most TCR sequences were observed very rarely, whereas some public TCRs were present in many individuals. In this cohort, only TCR beta chains were sequenced, and detectable features were limited by the absence of alpha or paired-chain data. According to the authors, the approach could potentially be generalized to other disease states and immunological phenotypes. Sequencing depth was assumed to be roughly uniform across donors in the presence/absence analyses, though that assumption may not hold. In the study, 150 to 200 TCR beta chains were listed as associated with cytomegalovirus. A group of highly shared sequence variants was considered likely to be a technical artifact of the sequencing pipeline. In a later analysis, the rate of TCR association differed among HLA loci, with DRB1 alleles having the most associated TCRs and HLA-C alleles having the fewest. An association between a missense DCLRE1C variant and V-gene and J-gene trimming of TCR beta chains was found in a later genetic analysis and replicated in an independent cohort.

Library method: the immunoSEQ multiplex PCR assay. For the multiplex PCR, a mixture combining 60 forward primers for TCR Vbeta segments and 13 reverse primers for TCR Jbeta segments was used. The CDR3 region of rearranged TCR beta genes was amplified from genomic DNA with a multiplex PCR assay. Amplified TCR beta libraries were sequenced as 87-base-pair reads on the Illumina HiSeq System. The authors' analysis ran thus. A later analysis tallied tens of millions of unique TCR beta chains across the 600 to 700 repertoires, and around 9.9 million of those chains were shared by two or more donors. Raw reads were error-corrected and collapsed into unique sequences with a nearest-neighbor algorithm that merged closely related sequences to remove PCR and sequencing errors. CDR3 sequences were aligned to IMGT reference sequences to assign V, D and J gene segments. For a sequence to be retained, a match of at least six nucleotides to both a V gene segment and a J gene segment was required. A rearrangement counted as productive if the CDR3 had no stop codons and remained in frame with V and J, and every other rearrangement counted as non-productive. CDR3 was defined according to IMGT convention as the region running from the second conserved V-encoded cysteine to the conserved J-encoded phenylalanine. The earlier analysis of about 590 of the donors excluded sequences that lacked an unambiguous match to a single V gene segment. An earlier analysis of several hundred of the donors classified V segments as functional when productive rearrangements were above 56.7% and as segregating when the standard deviation between donors was above 5%. A statistical classification framework was developed to diagnose cytomegalovirus status using the catalog of TCR beta chain sequences. In a later analysis, TCR nucleotide sequences were compared against IMGT/GENE-DB human TR gene sequences so that V and J genes could be assigned. In a later analysis, CDR3 sequences and most-parsimonious VDJ recombination scenarios were assigned using the TCRdist pipeline. In a later analysis, every TCR beta chain was defined by the combination of its CDR3 amino acid sequence and its V-gene family, and reads without a unique V-gene family were dropped. As a way to deal with suspected cross-contamination and a sequencing artifact, a later analysis dropped 592 nucleotide sequences that were highly shared and had low generation probability. A later analysis calculated a clonal expansion index for each public chain from normalized within-repertoire ranks of inferred template counts. A later analysis computed generation probabilities with a VDJ recombination model fitted to out-of-frame rearrangements, and checked the results against IGoR. In a later analysis, hypergeometric tests were used to score TCR-TCR, TCR-HLA and TCR-CMV co-occurrence, with a repertoire-size bias correction applied to TCR pairs. To estimate false discovery rates, a later analysis permuted the HLA or CMV assignments 20 times. In a later analysis, co-occurring TCRs were grouped with DBSCAN, and TCRdist sequence similarity was added when clustering was performed within HLA-allele-positive subsets. For co-occurrence clustering, repertoires with fewer than 30,000 or more than 120,000 public chains were excluded, along with five repertoires with anomalous nucleotide sharing. Imported from immuneACCESS, the table was reduced by TCRdb to in-frame sequences with V and J called. These copies leave out some clones; in studies compared against another copy, an unresolved V gene accounts for under half, and the cause of the remainder is not known. V and J calls and clone size are copied from that table; D and trimming were computed from the DNA. In all, the sample holds 150,000 to 200,000 clones, and around four fifths of those were seen once. Of the sample, 2.5% to 4% is held by the ten largest clones.

V drops 0 bases and J drops 8 bases, leaving 8 bases in between. From a lookup of the germline V gene, CDR1 and CDR2 are SGHRS and YFSETQ. The CDR3 runs 13 amino acids, cysteine and phenylalanine included. This entry keeps only the CDR3 DNA: 39 bases, framed from base 1. As for this clone: Its antigen has not been determined. No much larger clone is present one base from it, and per-base qualities are unavailable.

The cohort comprised around 690 healthy bone marrow donors. Cohort members were all nominally healthy when sampled, although unrecorded immune exposures were likely present. The donor was CMV seronegative and was included in the group of several hundred seronegative cohort members. A peripheral blood sample was provided by each donor, and peripheral blood mononuclear cells were used for TCR beta sequencing. Genomic DNA was extracted from the blood cell samples with the Qiagen DNeasy Blood Extraction Kit. The source material was PBMCs. Here the chain combines TRBV5-1 and TRBJ2-2; the D gene identity is not certain. This receptor was identified in a female donor in good health and CMV-seronegative. The nucleotides are TGCGCCAGCAGCTTGGCCGTGTCGGGGGAGCTGTTTTTT. Translated, it reads CASSLAVSGELFF.